This entry describes one T cell receptor (beta chain). The data belong to a study of control samples from healthy donors and cancer patients. Libraries were prepared by immunoSEQ multiplex PCR; TCRdb keeps only in-frame clonotypes and omits some of them. The data show 80,000 to 85,000 clones, approximately 91% seen once. Per germline, CDR1 SGHDT and CDR2 YYEEEE. Losses at the gene ends were 0 bases for V and 2 bases for J; bases not matched to a gene: 7. The CDR3 is 16 amino acids. The chain combines TRBV5-6 with TRBJ1-2; 7 positions match TRBD1. This receptor was taken from a woman aged 50 to 60 in good health. The sequencing sample was made of blood. Here the CDR3 reads CASSLAMGQRNYGYTF. DNA for the CDR3: TGTGCCAGCAGCTTGGCCATGGGACAGAGAAACTATGGCTACACCTTC.